This TCR beta chain was found in a study of blood T cell repertoires in COVID-19. Study context: PBMCs, B-cell-depleted T cells, or T cells provided the cDNA or gDNA that made up the material.

Sequencing was performed with immunoSEQ multiplex PCR; in TCRdb, only in-frame clones are kept and a portion is missing. The table lists around 110,000 clones, 71% of them singletons. J gave up 13 bases and V 5 bases, and 12 bases lay outside the gene matches. The germline CDR1 and CDR2 sequences are LNHDA and SQIVND (reference sequence). The CDR3 has 16 amino acids. This clone was detected only a few times. Sequenced: peripheral blood. The sequence was collected from a human donor with acute or convalescent COVID-19. The donor label of this sample is uncertain. The J gene is TRBJ2-6, the V gene TRBV19; TRBD1 matches at 12 bases. For the CDR3, the DNA is TGTGCCAGTAGTGTGATCCCGGGACAGGGGGCCCAGGTCCTGACTTTC. This gives the protein CASSVIPGQGAQVLTF.